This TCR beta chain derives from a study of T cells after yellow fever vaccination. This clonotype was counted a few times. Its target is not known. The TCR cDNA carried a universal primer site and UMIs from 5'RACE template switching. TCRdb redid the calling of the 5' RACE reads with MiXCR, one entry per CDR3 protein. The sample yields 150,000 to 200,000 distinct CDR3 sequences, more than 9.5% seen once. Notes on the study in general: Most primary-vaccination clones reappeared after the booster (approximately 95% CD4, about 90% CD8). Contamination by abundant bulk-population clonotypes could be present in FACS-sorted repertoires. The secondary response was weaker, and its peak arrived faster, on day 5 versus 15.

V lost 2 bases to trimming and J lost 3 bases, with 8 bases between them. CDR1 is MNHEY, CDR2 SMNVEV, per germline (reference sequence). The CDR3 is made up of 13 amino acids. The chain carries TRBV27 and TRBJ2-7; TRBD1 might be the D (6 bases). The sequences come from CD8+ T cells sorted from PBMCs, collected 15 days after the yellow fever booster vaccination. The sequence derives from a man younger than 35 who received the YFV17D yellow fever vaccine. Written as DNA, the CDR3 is TGTGCCAGCAGTTTAACAGGGAACTACGAGCAGTACTTC. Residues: CASSLTGNYEQYF.